This TCR beta chain emerged from a study of T cell repertoires and HLA-DP antigens. Repertoires were generated with immunoSEQ multiplex PCR, while TCRdb's copy carries only in-frame clones and drops some. The profile shows about 120,000 clones, around 93% of them singletons. In the case of this clone: Antigen: not known.

Study results and caveats: Naive and memory CD4+ repertoires were not analysed separately. Clones undetected before culture averaged roughly 40% against one allele and around 50% against the other.

CDR3 size: 16 residues. Trimming cost V 5 bases and J 4 bases; bases outside gene matches: 13. CDR1 is LNHDA and CDR2 is SQIVND in the germline V gene (reference sequence). The clonotype comes from a young woman in good health and CMV-seronegative. What was sequenced was CD4+ T cells from PBMCs. This rearrangement joins TRBV19 to TRBJ2-5, with TRBD1 identical over 7 bases. CDR3: CASSPSRQGYRETQYF. The CDR3, as DNA: TGTGCCAGTAGTCCTTCCCGACAGGGCTATCGAGAGACCCAGTACTTC.